The 4 T cell receptor beta chains in this list originate from one sample, sequenced in a study of tumor-infiltrating lymphocytes in primary liver carcinoma. For each extraction, RNA and DNA were obtained together from approximately 20-30 mg of unsorted bulk tissue. The authors made TCR beta cDNA from 500 to 600 ng total RNA with a constant-region primer. What produced the TCR beta libraries was three nested multiplex PCR rounds using slightly modified ARM-PCR. Investigators reported that the first two PCR rounds, at around 9 cycles each, used TRBV1-TRBV30 forward primers with a C-beta reverse primer. Via MiXCR, TCRdb re-called the multiplex PCR reads, giving one row per CDR3 protein. The data contain around 190,000 distinct CDR3 sequences, roughly 80% of them singletons. Sequencing input: tumor tissue from primary liver carcinoma. The source of these receptors is a man aged 40-55 years with primary liver carcinoma and hepatitis B virus infection.

Comment on this clonotype: This clone may be a read error of a much larger clone one base away. V usage is TRBV5-4 and J usage is TRBJ2-2; TRBD1 matches at 8 bases. Germline lookup yields CDR1 SGHNT and CDR2 YYREEE (reference sequence). CDR3 length: 14 residues. The CDR3 sequence is CVSSPRQGPGELFF. CDR3 nucleotide sequence: TGTGTCAGCAGCCCCCGACAGGGGCCCGGGGAGCTGTTTTTT.

On this clonotype: Compared with germline, one end of the junction differs, possibly owing to a read error. In DNA form, the CDR3 reads TGTGCCAGTACTCTCGGGACAGGGCGCAATTCATCCCTCCACTTT. Amino acids: CASTLGTGRNSSLHF. This sequence joins TRBV6-6 and TRBJ1-6; the match to TRBD1 covers 9 bases. The CDR3 contains 15 residues. Germline CDR1 MNHNY, CDR2 SVGAGI (reference sequence).

The J gene is TRBJ2-1, the V gene TRBV29-1; a weak D match, TRBD2 (5 bases). The CDR3 totals 14 residues. CDR1 and CDR2 (germline): SQVTM, ANQGSEA. V was trimmed by 1 base and J by 6 bases, leaving 13 bases between them. The CDR3 protein is CSVEADSSFNEQFF. CDR3 DNA: TGCAGCGTTGAAGCGGACTCTAGTTTCAATGAGCAGTTCTTC.

Worth noting for this clonotype: A read error may produce the germline difference seen at one junction end. This chain connects TRBV5-5 to TRBJ2-2; a weak D match, TRBD2 (5 bases). Looked up from germline, CDR1 is SGHKS and CDR2 is YYEKEE (reference sequence). This CDR3 spans 14 amino acids. The CDR3 spells CASSLDPVTGELFF. The CDR3 nucleotides are TGTGCTAGCAGCTTGGATCCAGTCACCGGGGAGTTGTTTTTT. The variable domain in full, with the rest retrieved from reference TRBV5-5 and TRBJ2-2, is DAGVTQSPTHLIKTRGQQVTLRCSPISGHKSVSWYQQVLGQGPQFIFQYYEKEERGRGNFPDRFSARQFPNYSSELNVNALLLGDSALYLCASSLDPVTGELFFGEGSRLTVL.